This T cell receptor beta chain was sequenced for a study of breast tumors, draining lymph nodes, adjacent tissues. Study findings and constraints: Compared with lymph nodes, tumors were less diverse; compared with nontumor tissue, more. Findings are consistent with lymph node origin and intratumoral expansion of most tumor T cells.

This CDR3 comprises 14 residues. The V end lost 5 bases, the J end lost 6 bases, and 16 bases lay between the germline ends. The germline CDR1 and CDR2 sequences are SGHAT and FQNNGV. Samples came from axillary lymph nodes draining the breast cancer. From the multiplex PCR reads, TCRdb called clonotypes with MiXCR, one entry per CDR3 protein. The sample has approximately 90,000 distinct CDR3 sequences; roughly 30% are singletons. A note on this clonotype: Its antigen remains unidentified.

This sequence originates from a female donor with breast cancer. Some clones in this sample may be carry-over from other donors' samples. Sequencing was performed on axillary lymph node tissue. The genes are TRBV11-2 and TRBJ1-1, with D unresolved. The CDR3 region is CASSTTTKPAEAFF. DNA for the CDR3: TGTGCCAGCAGCACTACGACCAAGCCAGCTGAAGCTTTCTTT.